This entry lists 10 T cell receptor beta chains sequenced from one sample in a study of T-cell memory formation after mild COVID-19. A single record per CDR3 protein comes from TCRdb applying MiXCR to the 5' RACE reads. This sample has roughly 100,000 distinct CDR3 sequences, with around 12% found just once. Sequencing input: PBMCs or a T cell subset sorted from them (not recorded which). These receptors were taken from an adult woman who had mild COVID-19 (a few samples of this study predate the infection). Cell type and time point are not known.

J is TRBJ2-7 and V is TRBV7-3, with 12 positions matching TRBD1. CDR1 is SGHTA and CDR2 is FQGTGA in the germline V gene. The trim removed 5 bases at V and 1 base at J, leaving 9 bases unmatched. This CDR3 contains 17 residues. CDR3 coding DNA: TGTGCCAGCAGCCTCTCGGGACAGGGGGCTGCGTCCTACGAGCAGTACTTC. Protein: CASSLSGQGAASYEQYF.

The V call is TRBV5-1, the J call TRBJ2-3; 9 bases are shared with TRBD1. The CDR3 runs 17 residues. J gave up 6 bases and V 1 base, and 12 bases lay outside the gene matches. Germline V gene lookup returns CDR1 SGHRS and CDR2 YFSETQ. Here the CDR3 DNA reads TGCGCCAGCAGCTTGAAGGACAGGGGTGCATATACGGATACGCAGTATTTT. Its protein is CASSLKDRGAYTDTQYF.

The chain joins TRBV4-3 to TRBJ1-2, with D perhaps matching TRBD1 (6 bases). V was trimmed by 2 bases and J by 4 bases, leaving 11 bases between them. CDR3 length equals 14 residues. In germline, CDR1 is LGHNA, CDR2 YSLEER. The CDR3 DNA is TGCGCCAGCAGCCAATCCCAGGGGTTCTATGGCTACACCTTC. Its protein is CASSQSQGFYGYTF.

This clonotype was picked up a small number of times. The chain joins TRBV6-5 to TRBJ1-1, with D possibly matching TRBD1 (6 bases). Trimming left V 5 bases short and J 1 base short, with 11 bases between. The length of the CDR3 is 14 residues. Germline V lookup: CDR1 MNHEY, CDR2 SVGAGI. CDR3 nucleotide sequence: TGTGCCAGCAGTAATAGCAGGGGGAACACTGAAGCTTTCTTT. Translating it yields CASSNSRGNTEAFF.

V is TRBV6-2 or TRBV6-3 and J is TRBJ2-7; TRBD2 aligns across 10 bases. CDR3 length equals 14 residues. After removal of 4 bases from V and 5 bases from J, the junction contained 5 bases not matched to a gene. Germline loops: CDR1 MNHEY, CDR2 SVGEGT. Here the CDR3 DNA reads TGTGCCAGCAGTTCCGGGACTAGCGCCCACGAGCAGTACTTC. It specifies CASSSGTSAHEQYF.

The chain employs TRBV7-2 and TRBJ2-5; 8 bases agree with TRBD1. The germline V gene encodes CDR1 SGHTA and CDR2 FQGNSA. Trimming took 3 bases from V and 5 from J; bases not matched to a gene: 8. CDR3 length equals 15 residues. The CDR3 sequence is CASSFEDRAFETQYF. CDR3 nucleotide sequence: TGTGCCAGCAGCTTCGAGGACAGGGCGTTTGAGACCCAGTACTTC.

This clonotype was detected many times. The genes are TRBV5-5 and TRBJ2-2; no firm D call. Germline CDR1 SGHKS, CDR2 YYEKEE (reference sequence). Trimming left V 2 bases short and J 6 bases short, with 20 bases between. This CDR3 has 17 amino acids. Here the CDR3 reads CASSFQPPSSVPGELFF. In DNA form, the CDR3 reads TGTGCCAGCAGCTTCCAACCCCCGTCTAGTGTACCCGGGGAGCTGTTTTTT.

This clonotype was counted at least ten times. The gene calls are TRBV12-3 or TRBV12-4 and TRBJ2-7; D not resolved. CDR3 length: 12 residues. V shed 2 bases and J shed 2 bases, with 4 bases lying between them. The CDR3, as DNA: TGTGCCAGCAGTTTATCCCCCTACGAGCAGTACTTC. Its protein is CASSLSPYEQYF.

This clonotype turned up a few times. The chain carries TRBV14 and TRBJ1-4; D is undetermined. The V end lost 0 bases, the J end lost 6 bases, and 14 bases lay between the germline ends. The germline V gene encodes CDR1 SGHDN and CDR2 FVKESK. The CDR3 contains 16 residues. The CDR3: CASSQEGGRQDEKLFF. CDR3 DNA: TGTGCCAGCAGCCAAGAGGGAGGGCGGCAGGATGAAAAACTGTTTTTT.

This clonotype was seen a handful of times. This chain connects TRBV20-1 to TRBJ2-2, with 11 bases identical to TRBD2. Germline V gene sequence: CDR1 DFQATT, CDR2 SNEGSKA (reference sequence). This CDR3 spans 15 amino acids. V dropped 5 bases and J dropped 1; count of bases not matched to a gene: 3. For the CDR3, the DNA is TGCAGTGCTCAACTAGCGGGAGAGAACACCGGGGAGCTGTTTTTT. Encoded protein: CSAQLAGENTGELFF.